Presented here are 27 T cell receptor beta chains from one specimen sequenced in a study of neurological immune-mediated disorders. TCRdb independently ran MiXCR on the 5' RACE reads; one entry per CDR3 protein. Among approximately 82,000 distinct CDR3 sequences listed, 13% to 15% were seen once. The sequencing input was PBMCs. The receptors here all came from a woman aged 45-59 years in good health.

This clonotype was detected many times. V gene TRBV12-3 or TRBV12-4 combines with J gene TRBJ1-3; tentatively, D is TRBD1 (6 bases). Trimming took 0 bases from V and 4 from J, leaving 10 bases between them. This CDR3 has 15 residues. CDR3 sequence: CASSLARGLGNTIYF. The CDR3 nucleotides are TGTGCCAGCAGTTTAGCCCGGGGGCTCGGAAACACCATATATTTT.

In this sample, this clonotype turned up many times. The genes are TRBV20-1 and TRBJ2-3; D gene unclear. V was pared by 3 bases and J by 1 base, with 14 bases between. In germline, CDR1 is DFQATT, CDR2 SNEGSKA (reference sequence). The CDR3 contains 15 residues. CDR3 coding DNA: TGCAGTGCTAGGTTTTTGCGTGTGGGCACAGATACGCAGTATTTT. It translates to CSARFLRVGTDTQYF.

The CDR3 sequence is CASSSPGTLYEQYF. The CDR3 DNA sequence: TGTGCCAGCAGTTCGCCTGGGACCCTCTACGAGCAGTACTTC. This sequence joins TRBV28 and TRBJ2-7, with D possibly called TRBD1 or TRBD2 (5 bases each). CDR1 and CDR2 (germline): MDHEN, SYDVKM. CDR3 length: 14 amino acids. V lost 4 bases to trimming and J lost 3 bases, with 13 bases between them.

This clonotype was seen at least ten times. The rearrangement uses TRBV29-1 and TRBJ2-1; 11 positions match TRBD2. Unmatched junction bases numbered 9, after V lost 3 bases and J lost 2 bases. Germline assignment: CDR1 SQVTM and CDR2 ANQGSEA. CDR3 length: 17 amino acids. The CDR3 loop is CSVEGIAGGVTYNEQFF. The CDR3 DNA is TGCAGCGTTGAGGGGATAGCGGGAGGGGTGACCTACAATGAGCAGTTCTTC.

This clonotype has ten or more counts. V usage is TRBV5-1 and J usage is TRBJ2-2, with 11 bases lining up with TRBD2. The CDR3 totals 17 residues. The ends lost 4 bases at V and 10 bases at J; junction bases unmatched: 15. CDR1 is SGHRS and CDR2 is YFSETQ in the germline V gene. CDR3: CASSALLAGDLTPELFF. CDR3 DNA sequence: TGCGCCAGCAGCGCATTACTAGCGGGAGACCTCACCCCGGAGCTGTTTTTT.

This clonotype was picked up many times. The chain links TRBV29-1 to TRBJ1-2; the D is unclear. CDR1 and CDR2 (germline): SQVTM, ANQGSEA. V lost 5 bases, J lost 1 base, and 11 bases lay in between. The length of the CDR3 is 13 residues. The CDR3 sequence: CSVKSGSNYGYTF. CDR3 coding DNA: TGCAGCGTTAAGTCAGGCAGTAACTATGGCTACACCTTC.

This clonotype was picked up many times. This chain joins TRBV5-1 and TRBJ2-1; TRBD2 agrees at 11 bases. There are 15 residues in the CDR3. The germline CDR1 and CDR2 sequences are SGHRS and YFSETQ. Trimming took 0 bases from V and 8 from J; bases not matched to a gene: 4. The chain's CDR3 is CASSLDSGRAHEQFF. The CDR3 DNA is TGCGCCAGCAGCTTGGATAGCGGGAGGGCCCATGAGCAGTTCTTC.

This clonotype was observed at least ten times. The chain couples TRBV5-1 to TRBJ1-1, with TRBD1 identical over 12 bases. The CDR3 totals 15 residues. Germline CDR1 SGHRS, CDR2 YFSETQ. Losses at the gene ends were 4 bases for V and 5 bases for J; bases not matched to a gene: 6. Here the CDR3 reads CASSPGDRGRTEAFF. The CDR3 coding sequence is TGCGCCAGCAGCCCAGGGGACAGGGGGCGGACTGAAGCTTTCTTT. The full variable domain, in which reference TRBV5-1 and TRBJ1-1 provide the parts outside the CDR3, is KAGVTQTPRYLIKTRGQQVTLSCSPISGHRSVSWYQQTPGQGLQFLFEYFSETQRNKGNFPGRFSGRQFSNSRSEMNVSTLELGDSALYLCASSPGDRGRTEAFFGQGTRLTVV.

This clonotype was counted a few times. The rearrangement joins TRBV3-1 to TRBJ2-3; D is unclear. The germline CDR1 and CDR2 sequences are LGHDT and YNNKEL (reference sequence). This CDR3 has 16 amino acids. The V end lost 3 bases, the J end lost 0 bases, and 13 bases lay between the germline ends. The DNA of the CDR3 is TGTGCCAGCAGCCACAAAGGCGCAGTTAGCACAGATACGCAGTATTTT. This translates into CASSHKGAVSTDTQYF.

This clonotype was recorded at least ten times. The chain couples TRBV7-8 to TRBJ1-6; D is unresolved. The ends were cut back, 3 bases at V and 1 base at J, with 13 bases in the middle. This CDR3 spans 17 amino acids. Per germline, CDR1 SGHVS and CDR2 FQNEAQ. The CDR3 nucleotides are TGTGCCAGCAGCTTCTTGGACCTCCGGTCCTATAATTCACCCCTCCACTTT. Its protein product is CASSFLDLRSYNSPLHF.

This clonotype was detected ten times or more. The chain couples TRBV5-1 to TRBJ2-3, with 14 positions matching TRBD2. The ends lost 3 bases at V and 6 bases at J; junction bases unmatched: 9. Germline V gene sequence: CDR1 SGHRS, CDR2 YFSETQ. The CDR3 length is 17 residues. For the CDR3, the DNA is TGCGCCAGCAGCTCTCCCGGGACTAGCGGGAGTGGGGATACGCAGTATTTT. Its translation is CASSSPGTSGSGDTQYF.

This clonotype was recorded at least ten times. This sequence joins TRBV7-8 and TRBJ2-7; 8 bases match TRBD1. CDR3 length: 13 residues. CDR1 SGHVS and CDR2 FQNEAQ come from the germline V gene. With V trimmed by 3 bases and J by 7 bases, 5 bases remained unmatched. CDR3: CASSLDRAGEQYF. Here the CDR3 DNA reads TGTGCCAGCAGCTTGGACAGGGCGGGGGAGCAGTACTTC.

This clonotype was observed many times. The chain recombines TRBV5-1 with TRBJ2-1; 12 bases line up with TRBD2. From germline, CDR1 is SGHRS and CDR2 YFSETQ. This CDR3 spans 16 amino acids. Germline trimming cut 4 bases from V and 9 bases from J; bases unmatched to any gene: 11. CDR3: CASSMAGLAGSGEQFF. As DNA, the CDR3 is TGCGCCAGCAGCATGGCAGGACTAGCGGGATCTGGTGAGCAGTTCTTC.

This clonotype was observed at least ten times. The rearrangement uses TRBV28 and TRBJ2-2; D may be TRBD1 (5 bases). From germline, CDR1 is MDHEN and CDR2 SYDVKM. V was trimmed by 5 bases and J by 8 bases, leaving 15 bases between them. This CDR3 region has 14 residues. Here the CDR3 DNA reads TGTGCCAGCAGTCTGACAGTCCTGATTGGGGAGCTGTTTTTT. Its translation is CASSLTVLIGELFF.

As to this clonotype: With a much larger clone just one base away, this may be a read error. This CDR3 is CANSMNSGARDEQYF. The CDR3 region has the DNA TGTGCCAACAGCATGAATAGCGGGGCCAGGGACGAGCAGTACTTC. This sequence joins TRBV5-5 and TRBJ2-7; 8 nucleotides match TRBD2. The CDR3 has 15 residues. Germline V gene lookup returns CDR1 SGHKS and CDR2 YYEKEE (reference sequence).

This clonotype was seen at least ten times. CDR3 nucleotide sequence: TGCGCCAGCAGCGGGGGACAGGGAATCGCTGAAGCTTTCTTT. Translating gives CASSGGQGIAEAFF. The chain recombines TRBV5-1 with TRBJ1-1; the match to TRBD1 covers 9 bases. The ends lost 4 bases at V and 6 bases at J; junction bases unmatched: 7. The CDR3 extends over 14 amino acids. Germline CDR1 and CDR2: SGHRS and YFSETQ. Supplemented by reference TRBV5-1 and TRBJ1-1, the full variable domain reads KAGVTQTPRYLIKTRGQQVTLSCSPISGHRSVSWYQQTPGQGLQFLFEYFSETQRNKGNFPGRFSGRQFSNSRSEMNVSTLELGDSALYLCASSGGQGIAEAFFGQGTRLTVV.

This clonotype was picked up many times. The rearrangement links TRBV7-3 to TRBJ2-2, with D possibly matching TRBD2 (6 bases). Trimming pared 3 bases from V and 5 bases from J, leaving 13 bases between. Germline CDR1 is SGHTA and CDR2 is FQGTGA. The CDR3 length is 15 residues. The CDR3 DNA is TGTGCCAGCAGCTTTTACGGGAGCCGAACCGGGGAGCTGTTTTTT. Translation: CASSFYGSRTGELFF.

The chain combines TRBV6-1 with TRBJ1-1; D gene uncertain. This CDR3 is 16 amino acids long. CDR1 MNHNS and CDR2 SASEGT come from the germline V gene. Trimming left V 2 bases short and J 5 bases short, with 18 bases between. The CDR3 bases are TGTGCCAGCAGTGAAAGGAGTTTGGCAGGCGGAACTGAAGCTTTCTTT. This translates into CASSERSLAGGTEAFF.

There are many counts of this clonotype. V gene TRBV30 combines with J gene TRBJ2-4, with TRBD2 as a possible D gene (6 bases). The CDR3 runs 14 residues. The germline V gene encodes CDR1 GTSNPN and CDR2 SVGIG (reference sequence). V was shortened by 5 bases and J by 1 base, with 12 bases between the two germline ends. Written as DNA, the CDR3 is TGTGCCTGGGAGAGTGGGGGGGCCAAAAACATTCAGTACTTC. Translated, it gives CAWESGGAKNIQYF.

This clonotype has only a few counts. V and J are TRBV7-2 and TRBJ2-1; TRBD1 is a possible D gene (6 bases). V lost 4 bases to trimming and J lost 9 bases, with 16 bases between them. Germline V gives CDR1 SGHTA, CDR2 FQGNSA. CDR3 length: 14 residues. The CDR3 here is CASSSLNRVSEQFF. CDR3 DNA: TGTGCCAGCAGCTCCTTAAACAGGGTGAGTGAGCAGTTCTTC.

The count of this clonotype is one. A much larger clone differs from this one at a single base, so this may be a read error. This sequence joins TRBV29-1 and TRBJ2-3; maybe TRBD1 (5 bases). The CDR3 covers 15 residues. CDR1 and CDR2 from the germline V gene are SQVTM and ANQGSEA. The CDR3 DNA reads as TGCAGCGTTGACGGCAGGGAAGGGGTCACAGGTACGCAGTATTTT. The encoded protein is CSVDGREGVTGTQYF.

This clonotype was recorded once. This could be a read error, since a much larger clone is one nucleotide away. The chain recombines TRBV5-1 with TRBJ2-5; D unclear. The CDR3 totals 15 residues. In germline, CDR1 is SGHRS, CDR2 YFSETQ. V lost 4 bases and J 4 bases, leaving 17 bases between the germline ends. As DNA, the CDR3 is TGCGCCAGCAGCCCCAACGGGCAGTTTGGAGAGACCCAGTACTTC. It translates to CASSPNGQFGETQYF. The full variable domain, rest sourced from reference TRBV5-1 and TRBJ2-5, is KAGVTQTPRYLIKTRGQQVTLSCSPISGHRSVSWYQQTPGQGLQFLFEYFSETQRNKGNFPGRFSGRQFSNSRSEMNVSTLELGDSALYLCASSPNGQFGETQYFGPGTRLLVL.

To note about this clonotype: This clone may be a read error of a much larger clone one base away. The chain couples TRBV4-1 to TRBJ1-4, with D possibly TRBD1 on 6 matching bases. This CDR3 is built from 16 residues. Per germline, CDR1 MGHRA and CDR2 YSYEKL. The CDR3 DNA reads as TGCGCCAGCAGCCAACGCACACAGGGAACTAATGAAAAACAGTTTTTT. Encoded protein: CASSQRTQGTNEKQFF.

This clonotype has only a few counts. The gene calls are TRBV18 and TRBJ2-7, with 10 nucleotides matching TRBD1. Losses at the gene ends were 4 bases for V and 5 bases for J; bases not matched to a gene: 5. CDR1 KGHSH and CDR2 LQKENI come from the germline V gene. CDR3 length: 14 residues. Written as DNA, the CDR3 is TGTGCCAGCTCACGACAGGGGGCGAAGGACGAGCAGTACTTC. Translation gives CASSRQGAKDEQYF. The full variable domain, with the rest looked up from reference TRBV18 and TRBJ2-7, is NAGVMQNPRHLVRRRGQEARLRCSPMKGHSHVYWYRQLPEEGLKFMVYLQKENIIDESGMPKERFSAEFPKEGPSILRIQQVVRGDSAAYFCASSRQGAKDEQYFGPGTRLTVT.

The table lists this clonotype with a few counts. As DNA, the CDR3 is TGTGCCAGCAGCCAAGCTCCAGTCTACGAGCAGTACTTC. This encodes CASSQAPVYEQYF. The rearrangement joins TRBV3-1 to TRBJ2-7; no firm D call. The germline V and J ends were trimmed by 1 base and 3 bases, with 7 bases remaining between them. CDR3 length: 13 amino acids. CDR1 is LGHDT and CDR2 is YNNKEL in the germline V gene (reference sequence).

Ten or more counts support this clonotype. The chain links TRBV5-1 to TRBJ1-1; D is unresolved. V lost 5 bases and J lost 7, with 18 bases in between. Germline V gene sequence: CDR1 SGHRS, CDR2 YFSETQ. CDR3 length: 14 amino acids. This chain's CDR3 is CASSYQTPPGEAFF. In DNA form, the CDR3 reads TGCGCCAGCAGTTATCAGACTCCCCCCGGTGAAGCTTTCTTT.

This clonotype was observed at least ten times. This rearrangement joins TRBV10-3 to TRBJ1-1; no definite D call. Germline V gene data show CDR1 as ENHRY and CDR2 as SYGVKD. V lost 0 bases to trimming and J lost 5 bases, with 10 bases between them. The CDR3 covers 14 residues. CDR3 amino acids: CAISESDRATEAFF. As DNA, the CDR3 is TGTGCCATCAGTGAGTCGGATCGAGCGACTGAAGCTTTCTTT.